These 2 T cell receptor beta chains came from one sample sequenced in a study of T-cell memory formation after mild COVID-19. TCRdb reprocessed the 5' RACE reads via MiXCR and lists one record per CDR3 protein. The sample yields 450,000 to 650,000 distinct CDR3 sequences, roughly 22% seen once. Sequenced input: PBMCs or a T cell subset sorted from them (not recorded which). Receptors originate from an adult woman who had mild COVID-19 (a few samples of this study predate the infection). Cell type and time point are not known.

To note about this clonotype: At one of its ends the junction is not consistent with the germline gene, which may arise from a read error. V is TRBV12-3 or TRBV12-4 and J is TRBJ2-1; TRBD2 matches at 12 bases. The CDR3 runs 20 residues. CDR3 amino acids: CASSSYRSLRLAGEYNEQFF. The CDR3 DNA reads as TGTGCCAGCAGCTCCTACAGGTCCCTTCGACTAGCGGGGGAGTACAACGAGCAGTTCTTC.

A few counts support this clonotype. The chain recombines TRBV30 with TRBJ2-5, with TRBD2 identical over 8 bases. V lost 2 bases, J lost 5 bases, and 7 bases stayed unmatched. The CDR3 runs to 14 residues. In germline, CDR1 is GTSNPN, CDR2 SVGIG (reference sequence). CDR3 region: CAWSSGGSRETQYF. In DNA, the CDR3 is TGTGCCTGGAGTTCGGGGGGGAGCCGGGAGACCCAGTACTTC.